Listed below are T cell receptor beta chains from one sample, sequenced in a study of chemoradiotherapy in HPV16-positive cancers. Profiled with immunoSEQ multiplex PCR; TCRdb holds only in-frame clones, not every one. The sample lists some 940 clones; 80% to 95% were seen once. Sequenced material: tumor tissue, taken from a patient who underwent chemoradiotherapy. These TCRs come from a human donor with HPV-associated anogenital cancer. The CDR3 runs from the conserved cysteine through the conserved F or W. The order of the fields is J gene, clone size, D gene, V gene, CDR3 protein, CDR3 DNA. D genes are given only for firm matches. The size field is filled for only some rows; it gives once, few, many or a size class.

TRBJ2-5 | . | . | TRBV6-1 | CASSGLRDLKKTQYF | TGTGCCAGCAGTGGCCTCCGGGACCTCAAAAAGACCCAGTACTTC
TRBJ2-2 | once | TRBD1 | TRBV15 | CATSRPEQGTGELFF | TGTGCCACCAGCAGACCCGAACAGGGGACCGGGGAGCTGTTTTTT
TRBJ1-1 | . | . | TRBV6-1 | CASSEQQGTTEAFF | TGTGCCAGCAGTGAACAACAGGGTACCACTGAAGCTTTCTTT
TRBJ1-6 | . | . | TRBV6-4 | CASSDTGTNSPLHF | TGTGCCAGCAGTGATACAGGGACCAATTCACCCCTCCACTTT
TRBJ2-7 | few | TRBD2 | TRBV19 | CASSPGLAGEQYF | TGTGCCAGTAGTCCCGGACTAGCGGGAGAGCAGTACTTC
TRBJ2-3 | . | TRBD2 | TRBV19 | CASTSGLAGTPSTDTQYF | TGTGCCAGTACCTCAGGACTAGCGGGGACTCCTAGCACAGATACGCAGTATTTT
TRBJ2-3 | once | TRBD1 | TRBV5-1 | CASSPTGGVSQYF | TGCGCCAGCAGCCCGACAGGGGGCGTTTCGCAGTATTTT
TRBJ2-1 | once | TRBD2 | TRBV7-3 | CASSLVLAGENEQFF | TGTGCCAGCAGCTTAGTTCTAGCGGGAGAGAATGAGCAGTTCTTC
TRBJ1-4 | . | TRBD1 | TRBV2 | CASSEEGQGRLLFF | TGTGCCAGCAGTGAAGAGGGACAGGGACGCCTGCTGTTTTTT
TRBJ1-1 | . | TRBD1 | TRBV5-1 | CASSLEWGQKAFF | TGCGCCAGCAGCTTGGAATGGGGACAGAAGGCTTTCTTT
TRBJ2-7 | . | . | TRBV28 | CATRTSSARYEQYF | TGTGCCACACGCACTAGCTCCGCGCGCTACGAGCAGTACTTC
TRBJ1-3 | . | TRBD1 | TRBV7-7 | CASSPGQVSSGNTIYF | TGTGCCAGCAGCCCTGGACAGGTCAGCTCTGGAAACACCATATATTTT
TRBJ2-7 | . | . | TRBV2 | CASSEFEGPSYEQYF | TGTGCCAGCAGTGAATTTGAGGGCCCCTCCTACGAGCAGTACTTC
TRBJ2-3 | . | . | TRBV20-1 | CSAQTENTQYF | TGCAGTGCCCAGACAGAAAATACGCAGTATTTT
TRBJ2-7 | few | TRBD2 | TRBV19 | CASSMGGRAYEQYF | TGTGCCAGTAGTATGGGCGGGAGGGCCTACGAGCAGTACTTC
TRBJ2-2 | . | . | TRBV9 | CASSVILDGTGELFF | TGTGCCAGCAGCGTGATACTGGACGGCACCGGGGAGCTGTTTTTT
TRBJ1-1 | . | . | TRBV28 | CASSLAGRKAFF | TGTGCCAGCAGTTTGGCCGGGAGAAAAGCTTTCTTT
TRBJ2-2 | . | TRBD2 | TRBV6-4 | CASSDSAGGPGELFF | TGTGCCAGCAGTGACTCAGCGGGAGGGCCCGGGGAGCTGTTTTTT
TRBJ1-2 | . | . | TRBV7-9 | CASSSMAAAATYGYTF | TGTGCCAGCAGCTCAATGGCCGCGGCAGCTACCTATGGCTACACCTTC
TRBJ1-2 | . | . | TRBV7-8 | CASSLVASPRGYGYTF | TGTGCCAGCAGCTTAGTAGCCTCCCCCCGAGGCTATGGCTACACCTTC
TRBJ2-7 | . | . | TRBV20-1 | CSARGTDKQYF | TGCAGTGCTAGGGGGACCGACAAGCAGTACTTC
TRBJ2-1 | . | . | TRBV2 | CASSPGASYNEQFF | TGTGCCAGCAGCCCCGGGGCCTCCTACAATGAGCAGTTCTTC
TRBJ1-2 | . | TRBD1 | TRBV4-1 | CASSPLLSPGGDGYTF | TGCGCCAGCAGCCCCCTATTGTCCCCAGGGGGGGATGGCTACACCTTC
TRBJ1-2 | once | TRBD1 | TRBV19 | CASSIGTGGGYGYTF | TGTGCCAGTAGTATCGGGACAGGGGGCGGCTATGGCTACACCTTC
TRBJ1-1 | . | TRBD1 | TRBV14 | CASSRFRDRNTEAFF | TGTGCCAGCAGCCGTTTCCGGGACAGGAACACTGAAGCTTTCTTT
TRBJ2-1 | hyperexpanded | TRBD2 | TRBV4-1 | CASSQLAGRNEQFF | TGCGCCAGCAGCCAATTAGCGGGGAGGAATGAGCAGTTCTTC
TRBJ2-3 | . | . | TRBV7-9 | CASSFQGDGSDTQYF | TGTGCCAGCAGCTTTCAGGGTGATGGGTCCGATACGCAGTATTTT
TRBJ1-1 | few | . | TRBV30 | CAWSEGDWDTEAFF | TGTGCCTGGAGTGAGGGAGATTGGGACACTGAAGCTTTCTTT
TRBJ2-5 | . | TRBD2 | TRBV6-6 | CASSYSSSGGETQYF | TGTGCCAGCAGTTACTCGTCTAGCGGGGGAGAGACCCAGTACTTC
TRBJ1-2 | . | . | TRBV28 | CASRPGNLGYTF | TGTGCCAGCAGGCCGGGAAACCTTGGCTACACCTTC
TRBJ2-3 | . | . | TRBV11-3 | CASSLGESTDTQYF | TGTGCCAGCAGCTTGGGAGAAAGCACAGATACGCAGTATTTT
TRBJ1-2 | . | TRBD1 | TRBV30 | CAWILKGAGGYTF | TGTGCCTGGATTTTGAAGGGGGCAGGGGGCTACACCTTC